The entry below gives a single T cell receptor (beta chain) sequence along with its context. The assay was immunoSEQ multiplex PCR, and TCRdb's table has in-frame clones only and misses some. Of 700,000 or so clones detected, around 72% appear once; the ten largest clones hold roughly 1.8%. Per germline, CDR1 GTSNPN and CDR2 SVGIG (reference sequence). The V end was cut by 1 base, the J end by 0 bases, with 7 bases between. This CDR3 comprises 15 residues. These data come from a study of shared clonotypes between healthy human individuals. This receptor was taken from a woman under 40 in good health. Sequences were obtained from memory CD4+ T cells sorted from blood. As for subset: CD45RA-negative fraction. V usage is TRBV30 and J usage is TRBJ2-6, with D unresolved. The CDR3 protein is CAWSAQISGANVLTF. DNA of the CDR3: TGTGCCTGGAGTGCCCAGATCTCTGGGGCCAACGTCCTGACTTTC.